Listed below are T cell receptor beta chains from one sample, sequenced in a study of blood T cells in healthy people across ages. TCRdb recomputed calls from the 5' RACE reads with MiXCR, one row per CDR3 protein. The sample contains 1.5 million to 2 million distinct CDR3 sequences, roughly 27% of which appear only once. The source material was blood. The receptors here all came from a woman between 25 and 40 years old in good health. CDR3s include the opening cysteine and the closing phenylalanine or tryptophan. The D gene is left open where the match is weak. Clone size appears in some rows only: once, few, many, or a class for an expanded clone.

TRBV4-1	TRBJ1-4	-	-	TGCGCCAGCAGCCAAGGAGGGACAAACCCCGAAAAACTGTTTTTT	CASSQGGTNPEKLFF
TRBV29-1	TRBJ2-5	many	TRBD1	TGCAGCGTTGAATTCTTGGGGACAGGACAAGAGACCCAGTACTTC	CSVEFLGTGQETQYF
TRBV3-1	TRBJ2-3	-	TRBD2	TGTGCCAGCAGCCAAGAATGGCCGGGGGGGCCTCGTGGTGGTACGCAGTATTTT	CASSQEWPGGPRGGTQYF
TRBV24-1	TRBJ1-2	many	TRBD1	TGTGCCACCAGTGATTTGATCGGGACAGATAGAAACTATGGCTACACCTTC	CATSDLIGTDRNYGYTF
TRBV29-1	TRBJ1-4	few	-	TGCAGCGTCCGAGGAACAGGGAGTAATGAAAAACTGTTTTTT	CSVRGTGSNEKLFF
TRBV12-3/TRBV12-4	TRBJ2-7	-	TRBD2	TGTGCCAGCAATTGGGGAGGGAGCGAGCAGTACTTC	CASNWGGSEQYF
TRBV28	TRBJ2-1	few	-	TGTGCCAGCGCCTCTATGTATGAGCAGTTCTTC	CASASMYEQFF
TRBV6-5	TRBJ2-6	once	-	TGTGCCAGCAGTTACATCGTCTCTGGGGCCAACGTCCTGACTTTC	CASSYIVSGANVLTF
TRBV10-3	TRBJ2-5	-	-	TGTGCCATCAAGCTGAACGGAGAAGAGACCCAGTACTTC	CAIKLNGEETQYF
TRBV4-2	TRBJ2-1	few	TRBD2	TGTGCCAGCAGCCAATTCACTAGCGGGGGGGCTGATGAGCAGTTCTTC	CASSQFTSGGADEQFF
TRBV10-2	TRBJ2-1	few	TRBD2	TGCGCCAGCAGTGGAGCGGGAGTGGTCTACAATGAGCAGTTCTTC	CASSGAGVVYNEQFF
TRBV7-3	TRBJ2-7	few	-	TGTGCCAGCAGCTTATTATCAGGGGATGAGCAGTACTTC	CASSLLSGDEQYF
TRBV5-1	TRBJ2-1	-	TRBD1	TGCGCCAGCAGCCCAATACAGGGGATCTACAATGAGCAGTTCTTC	CASSPIQGIYNEQFF
TRBV7-6	TRBJ2-5	once	TRBD1	TGTGCCATAGAAAGGACAGGTGTGGAGACCCAGTACTTC	CAIERTGVETQYF
TRBV6-6	TRBJ1-5	few	-	TGTGCCAGCAGTTACGGGGCGGGGGAGGAACCCCAGCATTTT	CASSYGAGEEPQHF
TRBV28	TRBJ2-1	-	-	TGTGCCAGCAGTTTGGGTGTTCAAGCGAACTCCTACAATGAGCAGTTCTTC	CASSLGVQANSYNEQFF
TRBV18	TRBJ2-1	-	TRBD1	TGTGCCAGCTCACCACCGGGACAGGGGTCCTATCGAGGCAATGAGCAGTTCTTC	CASSPPGQGSYRGNEQFF
TRBV12-3/TRBV12-4	TRBJ1-3	-	-	TGTGCCAGCCAGTTCAGCTCTGGAAACACCATATATTTT	CASQFSSGNTIYF
TRBV5-1	TRBJ2-3	-	TRBD2	TGCGCCAGCAGCTTAGCGGGATACACAGATGCGCAGTATTTT	CASSLAGYTDAQYF
TRBV20-1	TRBJ2-3	-	-	TGCAGTGCTAGAAAGACTGGGGATACGCAGTATTTT	CSARKTGDTQYF
TRBV7-9	TRBJ1-1	few	TRBD1	TGTGCCAGCAGCCCGGGGCTGGGACAGTCGAACACTGAAGCTTTCTTT	CASSPGLGQSNTEAFF
TRBV15	TRBJ2-1	many	-	TGTGCCACCAGCAGACGGCAAGGTGAGCAGTTCTTC	CATSRRQGEQFF
TRBV6-6	TRBJ2-7	-	TRBD1	TGTGCCAGCAGTTATTTAGGGGACAGGGCGCAGGGTGAGCAGTACTTC	CASSYLGDRAQGEQYF
TRBV7-2	TRBJ2-1	few	-	TGTGCCAGCAGGCCCGGGAGTCTCCTCAATGAGCAGTTCTTC	CASRPGSLLNEQFF
TRBV7-2	TRBJ2-3	-	TRBD1	TGTGCCAGCAGCTCGAAGGGACAGCCAGATACGCAGTATTTT	CASSSKGQPDTQYF
TRBV24-1	TRBJ2-3	few	-	TGTGCCACCAGTGATACCGGGACGAGCACAGATACGCAGTATTTT	CATSDTGTSTDTQYF
TRBV20-1	TRBJ2-1	few	-	TGCAGTGCTAGAGTTTTGGGGTTCTCCTACAATGAGCAGTTCTTC	CSARVLGFSYNEQFF
TRBV5-1	TRBJ2-3	many	TRBD2	TGCGCCAGCAGCTTGGTCGCGGGGGGAGATACGCAGTATTTT	CASSLVAGGDTQYF
TRBV12-3/TRBV12-4	TRBJ1-6	-	-	TGTGCCAGCACCCAACATAGCTCCTATAATTCACCCCTCCACTTT	CASTQHSSYNSPLHF